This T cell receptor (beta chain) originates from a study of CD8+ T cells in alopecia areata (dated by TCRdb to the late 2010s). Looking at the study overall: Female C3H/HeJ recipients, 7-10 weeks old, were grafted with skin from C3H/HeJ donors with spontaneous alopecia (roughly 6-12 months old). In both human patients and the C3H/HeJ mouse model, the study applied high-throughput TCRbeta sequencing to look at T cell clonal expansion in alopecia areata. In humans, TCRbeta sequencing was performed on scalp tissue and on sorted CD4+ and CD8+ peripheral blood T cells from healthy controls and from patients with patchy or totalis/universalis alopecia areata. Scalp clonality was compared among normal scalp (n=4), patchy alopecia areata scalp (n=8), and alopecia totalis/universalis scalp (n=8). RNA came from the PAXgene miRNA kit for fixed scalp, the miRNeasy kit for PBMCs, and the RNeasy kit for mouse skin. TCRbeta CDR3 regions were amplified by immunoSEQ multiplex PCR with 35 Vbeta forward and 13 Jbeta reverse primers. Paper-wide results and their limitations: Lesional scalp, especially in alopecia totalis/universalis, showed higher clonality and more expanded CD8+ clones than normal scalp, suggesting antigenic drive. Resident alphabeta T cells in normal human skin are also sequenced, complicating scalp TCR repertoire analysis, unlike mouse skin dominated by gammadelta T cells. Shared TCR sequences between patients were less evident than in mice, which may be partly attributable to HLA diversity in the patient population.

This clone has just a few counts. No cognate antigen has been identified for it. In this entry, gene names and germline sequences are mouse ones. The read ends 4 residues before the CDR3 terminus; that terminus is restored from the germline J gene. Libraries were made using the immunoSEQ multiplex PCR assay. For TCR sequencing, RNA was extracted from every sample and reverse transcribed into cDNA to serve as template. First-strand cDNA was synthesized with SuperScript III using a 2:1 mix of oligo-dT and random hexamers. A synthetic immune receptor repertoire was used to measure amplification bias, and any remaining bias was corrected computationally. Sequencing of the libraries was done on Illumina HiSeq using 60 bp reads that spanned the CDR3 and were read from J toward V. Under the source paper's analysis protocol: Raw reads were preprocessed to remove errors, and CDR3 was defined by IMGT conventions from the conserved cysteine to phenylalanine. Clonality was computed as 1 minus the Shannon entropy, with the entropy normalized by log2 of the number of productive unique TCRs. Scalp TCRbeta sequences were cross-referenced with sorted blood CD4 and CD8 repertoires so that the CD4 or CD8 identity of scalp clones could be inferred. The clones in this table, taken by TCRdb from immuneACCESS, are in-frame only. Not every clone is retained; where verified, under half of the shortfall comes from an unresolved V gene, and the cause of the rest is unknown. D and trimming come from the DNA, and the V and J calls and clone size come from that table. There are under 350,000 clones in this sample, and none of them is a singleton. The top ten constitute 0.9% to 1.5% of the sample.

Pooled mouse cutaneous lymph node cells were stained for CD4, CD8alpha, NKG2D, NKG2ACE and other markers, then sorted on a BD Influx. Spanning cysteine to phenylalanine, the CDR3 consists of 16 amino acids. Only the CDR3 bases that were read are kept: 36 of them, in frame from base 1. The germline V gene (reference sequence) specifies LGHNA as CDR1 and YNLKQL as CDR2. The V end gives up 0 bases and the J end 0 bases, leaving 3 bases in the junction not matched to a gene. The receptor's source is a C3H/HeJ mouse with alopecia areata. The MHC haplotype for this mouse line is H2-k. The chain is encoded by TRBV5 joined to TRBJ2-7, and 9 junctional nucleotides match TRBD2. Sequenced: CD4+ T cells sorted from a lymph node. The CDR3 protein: CASSQDRWGGSYEQYF. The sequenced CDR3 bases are TGTGCCAGCAGCCAAGATCGCTGGGGGGGCTCCTAT.